The source of this T cell receptor (beta chain) is a study of CD8 T cells in ankylosing spondylitis. General study findings and limits: Earlier reports found some motif variants in synovial fluid and blood in reactive arthritis.

On this clonotype itself: Its specificity is unknown.

It was by quantitative 5'-RACE with molecular barcodes that TCR beta libraries were made. Each CDR3 protein gets one entry after TCRdb re-called the 5' RACE reads with MiXCR. The data hold 300,000 to 400,000 distinct CDR3 sequences, with around 20% observed a single time. The germline V and J ends were trimmed by 1 base and 5 bases, with 10 bases remaining between them. The germline CDR1 and CDR2 sequences are SGHRS and YFSETQ. This CDR3 is built from 13 residues. The J gene is TRBJ2-7, the V gene TRBV5-1; either TRBD1 or TRBD2 may supply D (5 bases each). The receptor was isolated from a male donor with ankylosing spondylitis or in good health (not recorded which). The sequencing sample was made of blood, either unsorted or a sorted T cell fraction (not recorded which). The CDR3 protein is CASSLRGEDEQYF. CDR3 sequence (DNA): TGCGCCAGCAGCTTGCGGGGCGAGGACGAGCAGTACTTC.